A single sample is the source of the 17 T cell receptor beta chains below, sequenced in a study of neurological immune-mediated disorders. Each CDR3 protein is one row after TCRdb ran MiXCR on the 5' RACE reads. Of some 47,000 distinct CDR3 sequences listed, 16% were seen once; the top ten hold under 4.5%. Specimen: PBMCs. The receptors were gathered from a man aged 55 to 69 in good health.

There are many counts of this clonotype. The V and J genes are TRBV10-3 and TRBJ2-3, with D possibly matching TRBD2 (6 bases). The V end was cut by 2 bases, the J end by 0 bases, with 12 bases between. The CDR3 runs 16 residues. The germline CDR1 and CDR2 sequences are ENHRY and SYGVKD. The CDR3 is CAISERASDSTDTQYF. The CDR3 DNA is TGTGCCATCAGTGAGCGAGCTAGCGATAGCACAGATACGCAGTATTTT.

This clonotype was observed many times. The chain links TRBV7-2 to TRBJ2-1; the D is unclear. The germline V gene has CDR1 SGHTA and CDR2 FQGNSA. The germline V and J ends were trimmed by 0 bases and 7 bases, with 10 bases remaining between them. CDR3 length: 14 residues. CDR3 sequence reads: CASSLASNLNEQFF. CDR3 nucleotide sequence: TGTGCCAGCAGCTTAGCGTCTAACTTGAATGAGCAGTTCTTC.

This clonotype was detected ten times or more. The V gene is TRBV12-3 or TRBV12-4, the J gene TRBJ2-1, with D tentatively TRBD2 (5 bases). Trimming cost V 10 bases and J 3 bases, with 10 bases left between them. This CDR3 is 12 amino acids long. CDR3 sequence: CATGGGYNEQFF. The CDR3, as DNA: TGTGCCACCGGAGGTGGCTACAATGAGCAGTTCTTC.

V usage is TRBV8-2 and J usage is TRBJ1-1. TRBV8-2 represents a pseudogene. This CDR3 is built from 10 residues. CDR3 amino acids: CGDTSTYAFF. The CDR3 nucleotides read TGTGGGGACACATCGACCTACGCTTTCTTT.

This clonotype showed up many times. This chain uses TRBV5-8 with TRBJ1-2; possibly TRBD1 for D (5 bases). The CDR3 extends over 13 amino acids. CDR1 and CDR2 (germline): SGHTS, YDEGEE. The V end was cut by 4 bases, the J end by 4 bases, with 11 bases between. CDR3 protein: CASSPHQGYGYTF. Written as DNA, the CDR3 is TGTGCCAGCAGCCCTCACCAGGGCTATGGCTACACCTTC.

The chain employs TRBV19 and TRBJ2-7, with unresolved D. CDR1 and CDR2 (germline): LNHDA, SQIVND (reference sequence). Trimming shortened V by 3 bases and J by 4 bases, and 13 bases separated the two germline ends. The length of the CDR3 is 14 residues. The CDR3 loop is CASSIAQVPYEQYF. The CDR3 nucleotides read TGTGCCAGTAGTATTGCGCAGGTACCTTACGAGCAGTACTTC.

At least ten counts were recorded for this clonotype. The chain carries TRBV7-8 and TRBJ2-2, with a tentative D call TRBD2 (5 bases). CDR1 is SGHVS, CDR2 FQNEAQ, per germline. There are 14 residues in the CDR3. The germline V and J ends were trimmed by 5 bases and 4 bases, with 11 bases remaining between them. DNA for the CDR3: TGTGCCAGCAGCGCACGAGGGATCACCGGGGAGCTGTTTTTT. This gives the protein CASSARGITGELFF. The whole variable domain, filled in from reference TRBV7-8 and TRBJ2-2, reads GAGVSQSPRYKVAKRGQDVALRCDPISGHVSLFWYQQALGQGPEFLTYFQNEAQLDKSGLPSDRFFAERPEGSVSTLKIQRTQQEDSAVYLCASSARGITGELFFGEGSRLTVL.

The sample holds many counts of this clonotype. The chain employs TRBV7-3 and TRBJ2-3, with D perhaps matching TRBD2 (5 bases). This CDR3 has 13 amino acids. CDR1 and CDR2 (germline): SGHTA, FQGTGA. Trimming pared 5 bases from V and 4 bases from J, leaving 10 bases between. This CDR3 reads CASSIRGPDTQYF. DNA for the CDR3: TGTGCCAGCAGCATAAGAGGGCCAGATACGCAGTATTTT.

The gene calls are TRBV4-2 and TRBJ1-4; D ambiguous. CDR3 length: 16 residues. V lost 1 base and J lost 2, with 11 bases in between. CDR1 is LGHNA, CDR2 YNFKEQ, per germline. The CDR3 DNA reads TGTGCCAGCAGCCAAGCCTCGAGGAATACTAATGAAAAACTGTTTTTT. Translated: CASSQASRNTNEKLFF.

The chain combines TRBV7-9 with TRBJ2-3; D is undetermined. Trimming pared 3 bases from V and 5 bases from J, leaving 6 bases between. Looked up from germline, CDR1 is SEHNR and CDR2 is FQNEAQ (reference sequence). The CDR3 extends over 12 amino acids. CDR3 protein: CASSFAGDTQYF. The CDR3 DNA follows: TGTGCCAGCAGCTTCGCCGGAGATACGCAGTATTTT.

In this sample, this clonotype turned up a few times. The CDR3, as DNA: TGTGCCAGCAGAAAGGGGACTAGCGGGAGCTATGAGCAGTTCTTC. Residues: CASRKGTSGSYEQFF. This chain uses TRBV7-8 with TRBJ2-1, with 14 bases matching TRBD2. The CDR3 runs to 15 residues. V shed 6 bases, J shed 8 bases, and the junction held 6 bases outside the gene matches. From germline, CDR1 is SGHVS and CDR2 FQNEAQ.

V usage is TRBV5-5 and J usage is TRBJ2-1; 10 bases fit TRBD2. V lost 4 bases and J lost 13; bases outside the gene matches: 8. The germline V gene has CDR1 SGHKS and CDR2 YYEKEE (reference sequence). The CDR3 is 13 amino acids. CDR3: CASSTGTSVSQFF. For the CDR3, the DNA is TGTGCCAGCAGCACGGGGACTAGCGTTTCTCAGTTCTTC.

This clonotype has ten or more counts. The chain couples TRBV5-1 to TRBJ2-7, with 7 bases identical to TRBD2. This CDR3 is built from 15 residues. Germline lookup yields CDR1 SGHRS and CDR2 YFSETQ. After removal of 3 bases from V and 3 bases from J, the junction contained 9 bases not matched to a gene. The CDR3 DNA follows: TGCGCCAGCAGCTCGATGGGGGGGACTGACTACGAGCAGTACTTC. Its translation is CASSSMGGTDYEQYF.

This clonotype was seen at least ten times. The chain combines TRBV15 with TRBJ2-1; no clear D. Trimming stripped 4 bases from V and 10 bases from J, with 8 bases between. This CDR3 spans 11 amino acids. Germline V gene lookup returns CDR1 LNHNV and CDR2 YYDKDF (reference sequence). The CDR3 spells CATSNPGEQFF. CDR3 DNA: TGTGCCACCAGCAACCCCGGGGAGCAGTTCTTC.

The table lists this clonotype with many counts. The chain has TRBV6-1 and TRBJ2-3; D gene unclear. V lost 11 bases and J 6 bases, leaving 9 bases between the germline ends. This CDR3 contains 10 residues. Germline CDR1 and CDR2: MNHNS and SASEGT. This chain's CDR3 is CAGGRDTQYF. CDR3 DNA sequence: TGTGCCGGCGGACGGGATACGCAGTATTTT.

At least ten counts were recorded for this clonotype. The CDR3 DNA sequence: TGTGCCAGCAACGATGACAGAAGCTCCTACAATGAGCAGTTCTTC. It codes for CASNDDRSSYNEQFF. The chain has TRBV7-8 and TRBJ2-1; the D gene is possibly TRBD1 (5 bases). Germline V gives CDR1 SGHVS, CDR2 FQNEAQ. V lost 7 bases to trimming and J lost 0 bases, with 13 bases between them. This CDR3 has 15 residues.

In its sample, this clonotype was seen many times. The chain carries TRBV4-2 and TRBJ2-1; either TRBD1 or TRBD2 may fit D (6 bases each). This CDR3 comprises 15 residues. Germline CDR1 reads LGHNA; CDR2 reads YNFKEQ. V lost 5 bases and J lost 4, with 15 bases in between. The CDR3 protein is CASSAARGTYNEQFF. The CDR3 nucleotides are TGTGCCAGCAGCGCCGCAAGGGGGACTTACAATGAGCAGTTCTTC.